This T cell receptor beta chain was profiled in a study of blood T cell repertoires in COVID-19. Looking at the study overall: Samples of COVID-19 (acute and convalescent) were obtained from the United States, Italy and Spain. PBMCs, B-cell-depleted T cells, or T cells were the source of the cDNA or gDNA that made up the material.

Original processing methods: Nucleated cell number was recorded as an estimate derived from reference gene primer amplification. Profiling relied on immunoSEQ multiplex PCR, and the TCRdb table lists in-frame clones only, not all of them. V, J and clone size reflect that table, while D and trimming were determined from the DNA. The repertoire holds under 85,000 clones, with 80% to 90% as singletons. V lost 0 bases, J lost 10 bases, and 10 bases stayed unmatched. The CDR3 runs 17 residues. The V gene's germline CDR1 is SGHAT and CDR2 FQNNGV. The TCR was taken from an elderly man in a cohort sampled during active COVID-19. The specimen sequenced was peripheral blood. The V call is TRBV11-2, the J call TRBJ2-2, with TRBD2 matching over 11 bases. The CDR3 nucleotides read TGTGCCAGCAGCTTAGACCTAGCGGGGGGCCGGGGTGTGGAGCTGTTTTTT. Encoded protein: CASSLDLAGGRGVELFF.